The clone carrying this TCR beta chain has ten or more counts. J lost 1 base, V lost 5 bases, and 6 bases had no gene match. The CDR3 totals 15 residues. From germline, CDR1 is MDHEN and CDR2 SYDVKM. This sample was included in a study of T cells in Graves' hyperthyroidism and ophthalmopathy. RNA transcripts yielded amplified TCR beta CDR3 regions. Primed by the HTBI set, a first-round RT-PCR was run on the TCR CDR3. TCRdb re-called the multiplex PCR reads with MiXCR, one entry per CDR3 protein. The sample has around 430,000 distinct CDR3 sequences; under 15% are singletons. The source is a woman aged 25 to 39 with Graves' hyperthyroidism. The specimen was blood. The rearrangement joins TRBV28 to TRBJ1-1; 8 bases line up with TRBD1. The CDR3 nucleotides read TGTGCCAGCAGTGAACGACAGGGGAGGAACACTGAAGCTTTCTTT. As protein: CASSERQGRNTEAFF.